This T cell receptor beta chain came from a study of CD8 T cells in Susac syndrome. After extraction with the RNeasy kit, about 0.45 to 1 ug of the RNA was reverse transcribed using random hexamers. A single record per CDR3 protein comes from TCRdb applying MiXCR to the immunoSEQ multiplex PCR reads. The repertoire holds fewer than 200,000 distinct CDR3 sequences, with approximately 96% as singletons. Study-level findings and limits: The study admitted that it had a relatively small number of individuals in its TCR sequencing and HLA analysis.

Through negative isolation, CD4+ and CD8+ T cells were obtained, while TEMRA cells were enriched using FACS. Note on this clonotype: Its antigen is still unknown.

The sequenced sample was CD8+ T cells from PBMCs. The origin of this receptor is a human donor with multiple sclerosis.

DNA of the CDR3: TGTGCCAGCAGCCGAATCCCAAGAGATGGCTACACCTTC. This gives the protein CASSRIPRDGYTF. The chain has TRBV7-9 and TRBJ1-2; no definite D call. The V gene's germline CDR1 is SEHNR and CDR2 FQNEAQ (reference sequence). V was shortened by 5 bases and J by 6 bases, with 13 bases between the two germline ends. This CDR3 is 13 amino acids long.